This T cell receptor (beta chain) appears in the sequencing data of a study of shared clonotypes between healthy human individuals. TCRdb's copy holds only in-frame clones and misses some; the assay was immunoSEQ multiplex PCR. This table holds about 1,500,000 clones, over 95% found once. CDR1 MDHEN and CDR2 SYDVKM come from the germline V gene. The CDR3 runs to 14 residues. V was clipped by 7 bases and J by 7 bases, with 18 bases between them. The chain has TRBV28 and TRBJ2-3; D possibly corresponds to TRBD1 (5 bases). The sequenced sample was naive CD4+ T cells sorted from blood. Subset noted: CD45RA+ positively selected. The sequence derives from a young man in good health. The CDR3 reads CASTRQLTRNTQYF. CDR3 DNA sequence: TGTGCCAGCACCAGACAGCTTACTCGGAATACGCAGTATTTT.